These T cell receptor beta chains were read from a single sample in a study of blood T cell repertoires in COVID-19. TCRdb keeps only in-frame clones here, not all; method: immunoSEQ multiplex PCR. The table shows approximately 89,000 clones, with 80% occurring only once. Sequencing used peripheral blood. Receptor source: a human donor in a cohort sampled during active COVID-19. Each CDR3 is given with its conserved first and last residue. D genes are given only for firm matches. Part of the rows lack a size; the others show once, few, many or a class for expanded clones.

CDR3aa,len,abundance,d_gene,j_gene,v_gene
CASSIDRESSYEQYF,15,NA,TRBD1,TRBJ2-7,TRBV19
CASSYVQGAVYEQYF,15,NA,TRBD1,TRBJ2-7,TRBV27
CASSYRPGIYGYTF,14,NA,NA,TRBJ1-2,TRBV6-5
CAWKAGPNTGELFF,14,once,NA,TRBJ2-2,TRBV30
CASSLVSRRDNEQFF,15,once,NA,TRBJ2-1,TRBV5-1
CASSQDRGLWGSPLHF,16,once,TRBD1,TRBJ1-6,TRBV4-2
CASSSGQGKYYGYTF,15,few,TRBD1,TRBJ1-2,TRBV28
CASRPAGGTPYEQYF,15,NA,TRBD2,TRBJ2-7,TRBV5-1
CASSQVEDEQFF,12,NA,NA,TRBJ2-1,TRBV3-1/TRBV3-2
CASSSGRPHSGNTIYF,16,NA,NA,TRBJ1-3,TRBV28
CASSPGTEYYEQYF,14,few,TRBD1,TRBJ2-7,TRBV4-1
CASSLYATSGRAYYYEQYF,19,NA,TRBD2,TRBJ2-7,TRBV27
CASSLDRNTGELFF,14,once,NA,TRBJ2-2,TRBV7-8
CAWTGQLYGYTF,12,NA,TRBD1,TRBJ1-2,TRBV30
CASNFGGTEAFF,12,NA,NA,TRBJ1-1,TRBV28
CAISESWGGPYEQYF,15,NA,NA,TRBJ2-7,TRBV10-3
CSVAPGTGVNQPQHF,15,few,TRBD1,TRBJ1-5,TRBV29-1
CASSEAGKVTDTQYF,15,once,NA,TRBJ2-3,TRBV6-1
CPQRESEDTQYF,12,NA,TRBD2,TRBJ2-3,TRBV6-4
CASSLDRTNYGYTF,14,NA,TRBD1,TRBJ1-2,TRBV18
CAISGAGGDSGANVLTF,17,NA,TRBD1,TRBJ2-6,TRBV10-3
CASSQVGRDTGELFF,15,NA,NA,TRBJ2-2,TRBV4-1
CASRETGGTEAFF,13,NA,TRBD1,TRBJ1-1,TRBV6-5
CASRQMNTEAFF,12,few,NA,TRBJ1-1,TRBV28
CASSFKGTSGYEQYF,15,NA,TRBD2,TRBJ2-7,TRBV18
CASSLMSANTGELFF,15,few,NA,TRBJ2-2,TRBV7-9
CASSKALVGQLSNQPQHF,18,NA,NA,TRBJ1-5,TRBV21-1
CASSSGQIDQPQHF,14,NA,NA,TRBJ1-5,TRBV9
CASSLHSHQPQHF,13,NA,NA,TRBJ1-5,TRBV5-5